This T cell receptor beta chain was obtained from a study of T cells after yellow fever vaccination. About the study: The fractions with low cell numbers were processed using SMART-Seq v4 Ultra Low Input.

This clonotype was recorded many times. What it binds is unknown. Findings of the study overall: A large majority of primary-vaccination clones showed up again after the booster (about 97% CD4, 85% to 90% CD8).

The CDR3 has 13 amino acids. Germline lookup yields CDR1 SGHTA and CDR2 FQGTGA. Trimming stripped 6 bases from V and 5 bases from J, with 13 bases between. A single record per CDR3 protein comes from TCRdb applying MiXCR to the 5' RACE reads. The sample lists over 130,000 distinct CDR3 sequences, roughly 8.2% seen once, with 0.73% in the top ten. The sequence came from a man aged 25-45 years who received the YFV17D yellow fever vaccine. The genes are TRBV7-3 and TRBJ2-5; no reliable D call. This material consisted of CD4+ T cells sorted from PBMCs, taken 5 days after the yellow fever booster vaccination. The CDR3, as DNA: TGTGCCAGCAGTTCCTCAGCGAGGGAGACCCAGTACTTC. This gives the protein CASSSSARETQYF.